This T cell receptor (beta chain) was sequenced during a study of CD8+CD57+ T cells in acquired aplastic anemia. The patients chosen for sequencing had shown expansion of CD8+CD57+ cells (detected by flow cytometry). This clonotype was picked up many times. Genomic DNA served as template for TCR beta VDJ and CDR3 profiling. TCRdb passed the reads through MiXCR, listing each CDR3 protein once. This sample has 150,000 to 160,000 distinct CDR3 sequences; roughly 54% occur once, and the top ten carry roughly 12%. The TCR originated in a human donor with aplastic anemia. The specimen was sorted CD4+, CD8+, or CD8+CD57+ T cells (not recorded which) from PBMCs.

Here the CDR3 reads CASSLRPSGGKNWADTQYF. DNA of the CDR3: TGTGCCAGCAGTCTCCGCCCTAGCGGGGGAAAGAATTGGGCAGATACGCAGTATTTT. This chain joins TRBV11-1 and TRBJ2-3, with 10 bases that match TRBD2. V lost 6 bases, J lost 4 bases, and 19 bases stayed unmatched. The germline V gene has CDR1 SGHAT and CDR2 FQDESV (reference sequence). CDR3 length: 19 residues. Complete variable domain (other parts from reference TRBV11-1 and TRBJ2-3): EAEVAQSPRYKITEKSQAVAFWCDPISGHATLYWYRQILGQGPELLVQFQDESVVDDSQLPKDRFSAERLKGVDSTLKIQPAELGDSAMYLCASSLRPSGGKNWADTQYFGPGTRLTVL.